This T cell receptor beta chain stems from a study of blood T cell repertoires in COVID-19. Study-level background: T cells, B-cell-depleted T cells, or PBMCs provided the cDNA or gDNA that served as material.

The J segment lost 2 bases and the V segment lost 8 bases, leaving 5 bases of the junction unmatched. This CDR3 region has 13 residues. Germline V gene data show CDR1 as MNHEY and CDR2 as SVGAGI. Original methodology: Reference gene primer amplification gave nucleated cell count estimates. Sequencing used immunoSEQ multiplex PCR; TCRdb keeps in-frame clones, though not all of them. That table gives V, J and clone size, and the DNA gave D and trimming. The sample lists under 300,000 clones; roughly 79% were seen once. Participants were placed into cohorts based on the clinical history they reported. Two negative PCRs, clearance, or symptom resolution characterized the recovered Cohort 3 donors.

The receptor was isolated from a man aged 35 to 55 who had recovered from COVID-19. Sequencing input: PBMCs or T cells enriched from blood (not recorded which). The V call is TRBV6-5, the J call TRBJ1-2; 7 positions agree with TRBD1. The CDR3 DNA sequence: TGTGCCAGCGGGGGACAGTCAAACTATGGCTACACCTTC. Amino acid sequence: CASGGQSNYGYTF.